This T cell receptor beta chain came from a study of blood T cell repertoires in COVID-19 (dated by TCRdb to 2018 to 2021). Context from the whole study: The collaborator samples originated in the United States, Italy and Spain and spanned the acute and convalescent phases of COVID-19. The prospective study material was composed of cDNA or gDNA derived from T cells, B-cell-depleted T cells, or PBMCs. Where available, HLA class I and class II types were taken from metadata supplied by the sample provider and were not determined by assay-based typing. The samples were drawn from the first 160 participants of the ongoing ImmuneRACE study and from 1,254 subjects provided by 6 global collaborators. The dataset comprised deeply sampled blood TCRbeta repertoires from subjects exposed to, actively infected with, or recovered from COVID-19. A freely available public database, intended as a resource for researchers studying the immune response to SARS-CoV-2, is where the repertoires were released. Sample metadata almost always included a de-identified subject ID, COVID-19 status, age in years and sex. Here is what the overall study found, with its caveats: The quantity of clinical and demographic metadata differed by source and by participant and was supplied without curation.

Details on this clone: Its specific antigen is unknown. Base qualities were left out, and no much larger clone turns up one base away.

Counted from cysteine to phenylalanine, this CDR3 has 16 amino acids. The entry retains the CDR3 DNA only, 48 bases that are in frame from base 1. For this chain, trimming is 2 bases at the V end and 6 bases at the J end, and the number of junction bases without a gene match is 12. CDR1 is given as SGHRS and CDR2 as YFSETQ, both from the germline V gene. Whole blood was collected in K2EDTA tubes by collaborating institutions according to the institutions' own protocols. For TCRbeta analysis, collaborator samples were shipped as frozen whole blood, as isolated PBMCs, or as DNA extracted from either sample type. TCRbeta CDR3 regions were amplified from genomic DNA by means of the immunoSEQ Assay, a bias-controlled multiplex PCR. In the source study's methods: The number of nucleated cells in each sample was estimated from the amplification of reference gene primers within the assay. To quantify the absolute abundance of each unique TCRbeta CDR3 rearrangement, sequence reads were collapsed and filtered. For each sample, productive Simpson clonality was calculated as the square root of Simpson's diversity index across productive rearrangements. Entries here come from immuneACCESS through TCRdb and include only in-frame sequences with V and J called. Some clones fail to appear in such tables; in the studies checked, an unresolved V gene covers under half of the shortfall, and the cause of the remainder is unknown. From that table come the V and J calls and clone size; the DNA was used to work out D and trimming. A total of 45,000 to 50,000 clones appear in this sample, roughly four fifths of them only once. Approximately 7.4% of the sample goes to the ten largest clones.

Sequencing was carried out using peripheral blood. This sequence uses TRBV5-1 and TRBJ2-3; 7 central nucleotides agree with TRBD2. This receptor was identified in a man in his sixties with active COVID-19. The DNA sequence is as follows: TGCGCCAGCAGCTTAGGACTAGTGGGGTTGGTTGATACGCAGTATTTT. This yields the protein CASSLGLVGLVDTQYF.